The 32 T cell receptor beta chains below come from one sample, sequenced in a study of cytomegalovirus exposure and HLA in healthy donors. Assay: immunoSEQ multiplex PCR; the TCRdb copy retains only in-frame clones and omits some. This table has about 200,000 clones, roughly 88% appearing once. Material for sequencing was PBMCs. The receptors originated from a woman under 40 in good health and CMV-seropositive.

The gene calls are TRBV6-5 and TRBJ2-2; D may be TRBD1 (5 bases). In germline, CDR1 is MNHEY, CDR2 SVGAGI. There are 15 residues in the CDR3. V gave up 7 bases and J gave up 4 bases, with 16 bases separating them. The DNA of the CDR3 is TGTGCCAGCAAAGCACTGACAGTCCTCACCGGGGAGCTGTTTTTT. This translates into CASKALTVLTGELFF.

The chain couples TRBV19 to TRBJ1-1; D might be TRBD1 (6 bases). The germline V and J ends were trimmed by 5 bases and 4 bases, with 14 bases remaining between them. In germline, CDR1 is LNHDA, CDR2 SQIVND (reference sequence). This CDR3 is 14 amino acids long. The DNA for the CDR3 is TGTGCCAGTAGTGAACAGGGTGTGGGCACTGAAGCTTTCTTT. Translated, it gives CASSEQGVGTEAFF.

The CDR3 nucleotides read TGCGCCAGCAGCTTGGCGCAGGTGAACACCGGGGAGCTGTTTTTT. This translates into CASSLAQVNTGELFF. V gene TRBV5-1 combines with J gene TRBJ2-2; no clear D gene. V lost 0 bases and J lost 1, with 7 bases in between. CDR3 length equals 15 residues. Per the germline V gene, CDR1 is SGHRS and CDR2 is YFSETQ.

This clone showed up just a few times. The rearrangement joins TRBV27 to TRBJ1-2; 9 bases match TRBD1. This CDR3 contains 13 residues. CDR1 is MNHEY and CDR2 is SMNVEV in the germline V gene (reference sequence). J lost 3 bases, V lost 8 bases, and 4 bases had no gene match. CDR3 residues: CASRQGVDYGYTF. CDR3 sequence (DNA): TGTGCCAGCCGACAGGGGGTTGACTATGGCTACACCTTC.

The chain joins TRBV19 to TRBJ1-1, with TRBD1 identical over 7 bases. This CDR3 region has 13 residues. The V gene's germline CDR1 is LNHDA and CDR2 SQIVND (reference sequence). Trimming at V came to 6 bases and at J to 1 base, leaving 2 bases not matched to a gene. The CDR3 DNA follows: TGTGCCAGTAGGACAGGGCGGAACACTGAAGCTTTCTTT. Its protein product is CASRTGRNTEAFF.

Relative to its sample, this clone is medium-sized. The CDR3 sequence is CASSATSGSYNEQFF. In DNA, the CDR3 is TGTGCCAGCAGCGCTACTAGCGGCTCCTACAATGAGCAGTTCTTC. The chain uses TRBV5-6 and TRBJ2-1; TRBD2 agrees at 8 bases. The J segment lost 0 bases and the V segment lost 4 bases, leaving 3 bases of the junction unmatched. The CDR3 is 15 amino acids. Germline loops: CDR1 SGHDT, CDR2 YYEEEE. Full variable domain (remainder filled in from reference TRBV5-6 and TRBJ2-1): DAGVTQSPTHLIKTRGQQVTLRCSPKSGHDTVSWYQQALGQGPQFIFQYYEEEERQRGNFPDRFSGHQFPNYSSELNVNALLLGDSALYLCASSATSGSYNEQFFGPGTRLTVL.

This clone was counted only a few times. This chain links TRBV25-1 with TRBJ2-7; D is perhaps TRBD2 (5 bases). The V gene lost 3 bases and the J gene lost 0 bases, with 12 bases spanning the gap. The CDR3 is 15 residues long. The germline V gene encodes CDR1 MGHDK and CDR2 SYGVNS. The CDR3 loop is CASSDLDWDSYEQYF. The CDR3 region has the DNA TGTGCCAGCAGTGATTTGGACTGGGACTCCTACGAGCAGTACTTC.

The table lists this clone with a few counts. This chain connects TRBV27 to TRBJ1-5, with a tentative D call TRBD1 (6 bases). CDR1 MNHEY and CDR2 SMNVEV come from the germline V gene (reference sequence). The V and J ends lost 5 bases and 5 bases respectively, with 13 bases between them. The CDR3 runs 14 residues. CDR3 in amino acids: CASSPDSSYQPQHF. CDR3 bases: TGTGCCAGCAGTCCGGACAGCTCGTATCAGCCCCAGCATTTT.

This rearrangement joins TRBV4-1 to TRBJ1-3, with 7 bases matching TRBD1. The ends lost 4 bases at V and 0 bases at J; junction bases unmatched: 6. Germline V lookup: CDR1 MGHRA, CDR2 YSYEKL. CDR3 length: 16 amino acids. The CDR3 is CASSLNRQGSGNTIYF. The DNA of the CDR3 is TGCGCCAGCAGCCTGAACAGACAGGGCTCTGGAAACACCATATATTTT.

The gene calls are TRBV5-1 and TRBJ2-5; possibly TRBD2 for D (6 bases). Trimming cost V 5 bases and J 5 bases, with 16 bases left between them. In germline, CDR1 is SGHRS, CDR2 YFSETQ. The CDR3 consists of 14 residues. The CDR3 loop is CASRQGTPPETQYF. The CDR3 DNA reads TGCGCCAGCAGACAAGGGACTCCTCCGGAGACCCAGTACTTC.

This chain joins TRBV30 and TRBJ2-1; 7 nucleotides line up with TRBD1. Germline values: CDR1 GTSNPN, CDR2 SVGIG (reference sequence). The CDR3 runs 13 residues. J lost 6 bases, V lost 8 bases, and 10 bases had no gene match. The CDR3 protein is CAGDRDLPNEQFF. The DNA of the CDR3 is TGTGCCGGGGACAGAGATCTCCCCAATGAGCAGTTCTTC.

The chain is built from TRBV12-5 and TRBJ2-2; D may be TRBD1 (5 bases). Germline CDR1 reads LGHNT; CDR2 reads FRNRAP. This CDR3 has 14 amino acids. The V end lost 5 bases, the J end lost 3 bases, and 10 bases lay between the germline ends. Written as DNA, the CDR3 is TGTGCTAGTGGTAACGACAGATACACCGGGGAGCTGTTTTTT. It translates to CASGNDRYTGELFF.

The gene calls are TRBV10-1 and TRBJ2-3, with 8 bases aligning to TRBD1. Losses at the gene ends were 5 bases for V and 0 bases for J; bases not matched to a gene: 4. The CDR3 length is 15 residues. Germline V gives CDR1 WNHNN, CDR2 SYGVQD (reference sequence). CDR3 nucleotide sequence: TGCGCCAGCAGTCTTACAGGGGGAAGCACAGATACGCAGTATTTT. It codes for CASSLTGGSTDTQYF.

There are a few counts of this clone. The chain uses TRBV25-1 and TRBJ1-2; D may be TRBD1 (5 bases). Germline loops: CDR1 MGHDK, CDR2 SYGVNS. Trimming took off 5 bases at V and 8 bases at J, with 12 bases between the two ends. CDR3 length equals 12 residues. DNA of the CDR3: TGTGCCAGCAGTTGGCCCGCAGGGGGCTACACCTTC. It codes for CASSWPAGGYTF.

The chain couples TRBV12-5 to TRBJ2-1; TRBD1 might be the D (6 bases). Trimming shortened V by 7 bases and J by 0 bases, and 16 bases separated the two germline ends. Germline V gene lookup returns CDR1 LGHNT and CDR2 FRNRAP. CDR3 length equals 16 residues. CDR3 nucleotides: TGTGCTAGTGCCTTCGTGACGGACAGCTCCTACAATGAGCAGTTCTTC. This sequence encodes CASAFVTDSSYNEQFF.

The rearrangement links TRBV9 to TRBJ2-1; tentatively, D is TRBD1 (6 bases). This CDR3 has 13 residues. The germline V gene has CDR1 SGDLS and CDR2 YYNGEE. Trimming cost V 4 bases and J 11 bases, with 16 bases left between them. The CDR3: CASSSQFQGQQFF. The CDR3 region has the DNA TGTGCCAGCAGCTCACAATTCCAGGGGCAGCAGTTCTTC.

The chain has TRBV19 and TRBJ2-1; D unresolved. Trimming pared 9 bases from V and 0 bases from J, leaving 9 bases between. The CDR3 sequence is 13 residues long. The V gene's germline CDR1 is LNHDA and CDR2 SQIVND (reference sequence). CDR3 sequence reads: CASALSSYNEQFF. The CDR3 bases are TGTGCCAGCGCGTTAAGCTCCTACAATGAGCAGTTCTTC.

This clone was recorded a few times. V is TRBV27 and J is TRBJ2-7; 10 bases map to TRBD2. V was clipped by 7 bases and J by 3 bases; unmatched bases: 9. Germline V gives CDR1 MNHEY, CDR2 SMNVEV (reference sequence). The CDR3 spans 15 residues. CDR3 bases: TGTGCCAGCACCCGGCGAGCTAGCGGGAGCTACGAGCAGTACTTC. This gives the protein CASTRRASGSYEQYF.

The genes are TRBV18 and TRBJ2-7; a possible D gene is TRBD2 (6 bases). V was pared by 2 bases and J by 4 bases, with 15 bases between. The germline V gene encodes CDR1 KGHSH and CDR2 LQKENI. The CDR3 sequence is 15 residues long. Written as DNA, the CDR3 is TGTGCCAGCTCACCAGGGTTGGCGGGAACATACGAGCAGTACTTC. This sequence encodes CASSPGLAGTYEQYF.

This clone has a handful of counts. This sequence joins TRBV5-4 and TRBJ2-1; 8 bases line up with TRBD2. The CDR3 sequence is 15 residues long. CDR1 is SGHNT and CDR2 is YYREEE in the germline V gene (reference sequence). V shed 7 bases, J shed 8 bases, and the junction held 14 bases outside the gene matches. CDR3 protein: CASHQRTSPADEQFF. Written as DNA, the CDR3 is TGTGCCAGCCATCAGAGGACTAGCCCTGCCGATGAGCAGTTCTTC.

V and J are TRBV28 and TRBJ1-5; D unclear. Germline-derived CDR1 and CDR2 are MDHEN and SYDVKM. This CDR3 has 13 amino acids. Trimming took 1 base from V and 4 from J, leaving 5 bases between them. The CDR3 nucleotides read TGTGCCAGCAGTTTATCCGTAAATCAGCCCCAGCATTTT. It is translated as CASSLSVNQPQHF. Full variable domain (outside the CDR3, taken from reference TRBV28 and TRBJ1-5): DVKVTQSSRYLVKRTGEKVFLECVQDMDHENMFWYRQDPGLGLRLIYFSYDVKMKEKGDIPEGYSVSREKKERFSLILESASTNQTSMYLCASSLSVNQPQHFGDGTRLSIL.

V gene TRBV6-5 combines with J gene TRBJ1-5; a weak D match, TRBD1 (5 bases). The germline V and J ends were trimmed by 5 bases and 0 bases, with 8 bases remaining between them. Germline values: CDR1 MNHEY, CDR2 SVGAGI. CDR3 length equals 14 residues. This CDR3 reads CASSQGNSNQPQHF. CDR3 in DNA: TGTGCCAGCAGTCAGGGAAATAGCAATCAGCCCCAGCATTTT.

The chain is built from TRBV6-5 and TRBJ1-2; D not resolved. Germline CDR1 is MNHEY and CDR2 is SVGAGI. The length of the CDR3 is 13 residues. V gave up 6 bases and J gave up 3 bases, with 11 bases separating them. CDR3 residues: CASSNGRDYGYTF. CDR3 nucleotide sequence: TGTGCCAGCAGCAACGGGAGGGACTATGGCTACACCTTC.

This rearrangement joins TRBV6-5 to TRBJ1-1, with D perhaps TRBD1 (6 bases). The CDR3 totals 15 residues. V was pared by 2 bases and J by 3 bases, with 13 bases between. CDR1 MNHEY and CDR2 SVGAGI come from the germline V gene. CDR3 protein: CASSYSGGGYTEAFF. The DNA of the CDR3 is TGTGCCAGCAGTTACAGCGGGGGCGGGTACACTGAAGCTTTCTTT.

This chain uses TRBV2 with TRBJ2-1, with 9 bases lining up with TRBD1. Trimming cost V 8 bases and J 0 bases; bases outside gene matches: 5. Germline lookup yields CDR1 SNHLY and CDR2 FYNNEI. The CDR3 runs to 15 residues. CDR3 region: CASARDRASYNEQFF. CDR3 nucleotide sequence: TGTGCCAGCGCACGGGACAGGGCCTCCTACAATGAGCAGTTCTTC.

About this clone: The germline gene is not matched at one end of the junction; a read error may be the cause. This rearrangement joins TRBV7-7 to TRBJ2-1, with 8 positions matching TRBD2. This CDR3 region has 15 residues. Germline CDR1 and CDR2: SSHAT and FNYEAQ (reference sequence). CDR3 nucleotide sequence: TGTGCTAGCAGCTTACGGGAGGGCCAAAGATATGAGCAGTTCTTC. Its protein is CASSLREGQRYEQFF.

This clone was seen only a few times. The gene calls are TRBV2 and TRBJ1-5, with TRBD1 identical over 7 bases. V trimming: 6 bases; J trimming: 5 bases; junction bases outside the gene matches: 13. There are 16 residues in the CDR3. Germline V gene data show CDR1 as SNHLY and CDR2 as FYNNEI. CDR3 coding DNA: TGTGCCAGCAGGGACAGGCGGGGGGTGGGCGATCAGCCCCAGCATTTT. This gives the protein CASRDRRGVGDQPQHF. The variable domain in full, with the rest retrieved from reference TRBV2 and TRBJ1-5, is EPEVTQTPSHQVTQMGQEVILRCVPISNHLYFYWYRQILGQKVEFLVSFYNNEISEKSEIFDDQFSVERPDGSNFTLKIRSTKLEDSAMYFCASRDRRGVGDQPQHFGDGTRLSIL.

The V gene is TRBV6-5, the J gene TRBJ1-3, with 7 bases identical to TRBD1. Germline assignment: CDR1 MNHEY and CDR2 SVGAGI. Unmatched junction bases numbered 3, after V lost 6 bases and J lost 4 bases. The CDR3 has 13 residues. The CDR3 DNA follows: TGTGCCAGCAGACAGGGGCAGGGAAACACCATATATTTT. This gives the protein CASRQGQGNTIYF.

The chain has TRBV13 and TRBJ1-1, with 9 bases matching TRBD1. V shed 5 bases and J 5 bases; nucleotides not matched to a gene: 3. This CDR3 has 13 residues. CDR1 and CDR2 from the germline V gene are PRHDT and FYEKMQ (reference sequence). Here the CDR3 reads CASSRQGGTEAFF. In DNA, the CDR3 is TGTGCCAGCAGCCGACAGGGGGGAACTGAAGCTTTCTTT.

The chain is built from TRBV28 and TRBJ2-1, with TRBD2 matching 9 bases. This CDR3 spans 16 amino acids. Germline loops: CDR1 MDHEN, CDR2 SYDVKM. J lost 9 bases, V lost 2 bases, and 11 bases had no gene match. The CDR3 protein is CASSLTLGSGSGEQFF. In DNA, the CDR3 is TGTGCCAGCAGTTTAACGCTGGGTAGCGGGAGTGGTGAGCAGTTCTTC. The whole variable domain, remainder taken from reference TRBV28 and TRBJ2-1, is DVKVTQSSRYLVKRTGEKVFLECVQDMDHENMFWYRQDPGLGLRLIYFSYDVKMKEKGDIPEGYSVSREKKERFSLILESASTNQTSMYLCASSLTLGSGSGEQFFGPGTRLTVL.

Note on this clone: Other nucleotide sequences from this sample produce the same CDR3. The genes are TRBV30 and TRBJ2-7, with 7 positions matching TRBD2. The CDR3 has 15 residues. Germline V gene data show CDR1 as GTSNPN and CDR2 as SVGIG (reference sequence). Germline trimming cut 0 bases from V and 10 bases from J; bases unmatched to any gene: 15. The CDR3: CAWSVRAGTFQEQYF. The DNA for the CDR3 is TGTGCCTGGAGTGTACGAGCGGGAACCTTCCAAGAACAGTACTTC. Drawing the rest from reference TRBV30 and TRBJ2-7, the complete variable domain is SQTIHQWPATLVQPVGSPLSLECTVEGTSNPNLYWYRQAAGRGLQLLFYSVGIGQISSEVPQNLSASRPQDRQFILSSKKLLLSDSGFYLCAWSVRAGTFQEQYFGPGTRLTVT.

This sequence joins TRBV30 and TRBJ1-2, with 7 positions matching TRBD1. This CDR3 contains 12 residues. The germline CDR1 and CDR2 sequences are GTSNPN and SVGIG (reference sequence). V lost 5 bases and J lost 4; bases outside the gene matches: 4. CDR3 protein: CAWGQAFYGYTF. In DNA, the CDR3 is TGTGCCTGGGGACAGGCATTCTATGGCTACACCTTC.